Listed below are T cell receptor beta chains from one sample, sequenced in a study of T-cell memory formation after mild COVID-19. TCRdb reanalysed the 5' RACE reads using MiXCR and keeps one entry per CDR3 protein. The data contain 380,000 or so distinct CDR3 sequences, about 13% of them singletons. The sequencing sample was made of PBMCs or a T cell subset sorted from them (not recorded which). Receptor source: a man aged 18 to 30 who had mild COVID-19 (a few samples of this study predate the infection). Cell type and time point are not known. Each CDR3 is given with its conserved first and last residue. Clone size is stated in some rows and not others, as once, few, many or a class when expanded.

>TRBJ2-3|NA|TRBV12-3/TRBV12-4
CASMANTQYF
>TRBJ2-1|many|TRBV11-2
CASSHSGGPVRGGFF
>TRBJ2-7|few|TRBV4-3
CASSPREGTSSGQYF
>TRBJ2-3|few|TRBV4-3
CASSQSRGGVSDTQYF
>TRBJ2-3|NA|TRBV7-6
CASSTRTGPPSTDTQYF
>TRBJ2-7|few|TRBV2
CASSVLEQYF
>TRBJ1-1|NA|TRBV5-1
CASSVVRYSEAFF
>TRBJ2-5|NA|TRBV2
CATPPLETQYF
>TRBJ1-2|few|TRBV6-5
CASSYSNVGQRTRTF
>TRBJ2-1|few|TRBV20-1
CSATPAGGYNEQFF
>TRBJ2-2|few|TRBV20-1
CSARDGTGELFF
>TRBJ2-7|many|TRBV25-1
CASSERLQGGEQYF
>TRBJ2-3|NA|TRBV6-2/TRBV6-3
CASSPPVGRGTYGTDTQYF
>TRBJ2-5|NA|TRBV11-2
CASSSPPPQYF
>TRBJ2-1|NA|TRBV6-2/TRBV6-3
CASSPGDRGYNEQFF
>TRBJ2-2|many|TRBV4-3
CASSHPSGTGELFF
>TRBJ2-7|NA|TRBV20-1
CSARLGDRGPYEQYF
>TRBJ2-3|NA|TRBV9
CASSVASGGAGTDTQYF
>TRBJ2-3|few|TRBV29-1
CSVEGLADRHPDTQYF
>TRBJ2-7|few|TRBV2
CASSESQGRSYEQYF
>TRBJ2-1|few|TRBV20-1
CSAFHPLGVGNNEQFF
>TRBJ1-1|NA|TRBV5-1
CASSLVAAGSKAFF
>TRBJ2-3|NA|TRBV11-2
CASSPAQGEWTDTQYF
>TRBJ1-2|few|TRBV18
CASSPTTGSYGYTF
>TRBJ2-5|NA|TRBV4-1
CASSRIGGLAQETQYF
>TRBJ2-7|NA|TRBV7-6
CASSFKDSSYEQYF
>TRBJ2-3|NA|TRBV19
CASSIGRSPPDTQYF
>TRBJ1-2|NA|TRBV5-4
CASSDGGEGAIFYGYTF
>TRBJ1-5|few|TRBV20-1
CSAIFSGTHQHF
>TRBJ1-1|NA|TRBV5-1
CASREDIRFMNTEAFF
>TRBJ2-7|few|TRBV5-8
CASSWGQGPYEQYF
>TRBJ1-2|NA|TRBV3-1
CASRQTPGQGPRGYGYTF
>TRBJ2-6|NA|TRBV6-1
CASSAQGLGLSGANVLTF
>TRBJ1-2|NA|TRBV3-1
CASSQLSANYGYTF
>TRBJ1-4|NA|TRBV12-3/TRBV12-4
CATLFRDGTTNEKLFF
>TRBJ2-7|NA|TRBV3-1
CASSQRGYEQYF
>TRBJ2-1|few|TRBV6-5
CASTLGVEQFF
>TRBJ1-5|NA|TRBV12-3/TRBV12-4
CASSLGQNQPQHF
>TRBJ2-2|NA|TRBV5-1
CASSFVAGVTNGELFF
>TRBJ1-1|few|TRBV20-1
CSAPWAMNTEAFF
>TRBJ1-2|NA|TRBV29-1
CSVAVGAYGYTF
>TRBJ1-1|few|TRBV7-9
CASSSSRGDTEAFF
>TRBJ2-5|few|TRBV3-1
CASSQAGGTETQYF
>TRBJ2-2|few|TRBV23-1
CASSQPKPLRTGATGELFF
>TRBJ1-5|few|TRBV29-1
CSDWGYSNQPQHF
>TRBJ2-5|many|TRBV6-5
CASSIDWGLEETQYF
>TRBJ1-1|many|TRBV5-1
CASSLARQGSEAFF
>TRBJ1-1|few|TRBV7-3
CASSPTGRGTEAFF
>TRBJ2-2|NA|TRBV12-3/TRBV12-4
CASSLPGHKYTGELFF
>TRBJ2-6|NA|TRBV19
CASSIFWGAAGANVLTF
>TRBJ2-5|few|TRBV3-1
CASSQGDPNVQETQYF
>TRBJ1-2|many|TRBV3-1
CASSRGTENYGYTF
>TRBJ2-7|few|TRBV20-1
CSASGTGDYEQYF
>TRBJ2-3|few|TRBV3-1
CASSADYLSTDTQYF
>TRBJ1-5|NA|TRBV7-8
CASSPRTVGSNQPQHF
>TRBJ2-5|NA|TRBV20-1
CSARDYTRGETQYF
>TRBJ2-5|NA|TRBV27
CASSLTGVVGTQYF
>TRBJ2-5|many|TRBV20-1
CSAIRGETQYF
>TRBJ2-3|many|TRBV12-3/TRBV12-4
CASKPGPSTDTQYF